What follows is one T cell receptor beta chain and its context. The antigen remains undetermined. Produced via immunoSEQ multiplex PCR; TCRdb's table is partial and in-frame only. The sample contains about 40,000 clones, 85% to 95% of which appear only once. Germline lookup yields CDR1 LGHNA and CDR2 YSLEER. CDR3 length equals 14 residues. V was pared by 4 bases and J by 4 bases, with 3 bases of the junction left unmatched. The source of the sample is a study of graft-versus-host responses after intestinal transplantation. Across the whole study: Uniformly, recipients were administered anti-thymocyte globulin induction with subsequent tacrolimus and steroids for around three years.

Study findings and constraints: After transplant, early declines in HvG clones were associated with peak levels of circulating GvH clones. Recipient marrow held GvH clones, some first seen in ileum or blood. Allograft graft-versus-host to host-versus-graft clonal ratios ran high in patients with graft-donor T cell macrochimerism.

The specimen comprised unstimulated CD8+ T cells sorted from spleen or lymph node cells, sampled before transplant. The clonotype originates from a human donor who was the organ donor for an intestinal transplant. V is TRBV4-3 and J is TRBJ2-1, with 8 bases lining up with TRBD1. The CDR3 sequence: CASSLDRGYNEQFF. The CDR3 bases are TGCGCCAGCAGCCTCGACAGGGGTTACAATGAGCAGTTCTTC.